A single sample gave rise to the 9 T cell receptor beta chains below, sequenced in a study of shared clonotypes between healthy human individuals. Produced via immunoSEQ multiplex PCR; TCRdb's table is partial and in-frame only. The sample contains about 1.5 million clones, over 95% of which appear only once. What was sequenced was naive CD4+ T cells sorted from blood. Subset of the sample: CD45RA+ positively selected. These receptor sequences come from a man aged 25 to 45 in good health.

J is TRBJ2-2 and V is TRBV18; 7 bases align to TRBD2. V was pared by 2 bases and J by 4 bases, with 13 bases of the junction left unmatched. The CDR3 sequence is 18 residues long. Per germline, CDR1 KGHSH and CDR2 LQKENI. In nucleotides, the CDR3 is TGTGCCAGCTCACCAAGTGTCCCAGCGGGGTCTGTCACCGGGGAGCTGTTTTTT. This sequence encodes CASSPSVPAGSVTGELFF.

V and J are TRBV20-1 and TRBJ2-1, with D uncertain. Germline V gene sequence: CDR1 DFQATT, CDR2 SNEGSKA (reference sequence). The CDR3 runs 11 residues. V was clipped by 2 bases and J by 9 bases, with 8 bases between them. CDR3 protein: CSARRTGEQFF. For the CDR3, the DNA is TGCAGTGCTAGACGTACGGGTGAGCAGTTCTTC.

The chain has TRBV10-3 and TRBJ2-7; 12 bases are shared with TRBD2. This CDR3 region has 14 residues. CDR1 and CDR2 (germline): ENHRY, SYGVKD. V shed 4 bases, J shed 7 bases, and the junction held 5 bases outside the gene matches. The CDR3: CAISGLAGVEEQYF. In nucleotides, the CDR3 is TGTGCCATCAGTGGACTAGCGGGAGTGGAGGAGCAGTACTTC.

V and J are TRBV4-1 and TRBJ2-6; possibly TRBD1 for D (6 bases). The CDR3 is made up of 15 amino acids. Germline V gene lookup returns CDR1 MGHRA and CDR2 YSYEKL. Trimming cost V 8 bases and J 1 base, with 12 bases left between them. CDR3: CASRMGASGANVLTF. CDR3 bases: TGCGCCAGCCGTATGGGGGCGTCTGGGGCCAACGTCCTGACTTTC.

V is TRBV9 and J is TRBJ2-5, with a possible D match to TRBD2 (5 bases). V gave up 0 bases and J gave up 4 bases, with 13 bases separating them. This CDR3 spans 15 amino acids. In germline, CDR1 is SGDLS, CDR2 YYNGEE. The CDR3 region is CASSVGSSGRETQYF. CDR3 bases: TGTGCCAGCAGCGTAGGATCAAGTGGGAGAGAGACCCAGTACTTC.

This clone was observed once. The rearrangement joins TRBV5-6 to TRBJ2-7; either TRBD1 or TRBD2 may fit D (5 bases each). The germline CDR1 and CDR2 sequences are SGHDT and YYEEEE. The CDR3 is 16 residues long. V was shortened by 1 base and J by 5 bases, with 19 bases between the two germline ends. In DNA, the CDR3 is TGTGCCAGCAGCTTGCCGGGGCACCGACGTCTCCACGAGCAGTACTTC. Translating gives CASSLPGHRRLHEQYF.

Written as DNA, the CDR3 is TGTGCTAGTGGTTTGGGTAGGCGGGAGACCCAGTACTTC. Encoded protein: CASGLGRRETQYF. This chain connects TRBV12-5 to TRBJ2-5; D gene uncertain. Trimming left V 1 base short and J 5 bases short, with 8 bases between. The germline V gene has CDR1 LGHNT and CDR2 FRNRAP. The CDR3 is 13 residues long.

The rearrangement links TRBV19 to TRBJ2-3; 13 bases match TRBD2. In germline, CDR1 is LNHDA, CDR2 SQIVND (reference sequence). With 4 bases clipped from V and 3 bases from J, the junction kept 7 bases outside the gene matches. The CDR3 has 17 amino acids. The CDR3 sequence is CASSSGTSGILTDTQYF. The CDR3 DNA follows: TGTGCCAGTAGTAGCGGGACTAGCGGGATTCTGACAGATACGCAGTATTTT.

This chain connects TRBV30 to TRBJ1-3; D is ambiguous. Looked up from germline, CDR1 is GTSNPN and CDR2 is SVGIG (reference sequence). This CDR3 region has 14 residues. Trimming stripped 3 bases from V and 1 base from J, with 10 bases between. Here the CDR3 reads CAWRVSGSGNTIYF. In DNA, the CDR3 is TGTGCCTGGAGGGTATCGGGTTCTGGAAACACCATATATTTT.